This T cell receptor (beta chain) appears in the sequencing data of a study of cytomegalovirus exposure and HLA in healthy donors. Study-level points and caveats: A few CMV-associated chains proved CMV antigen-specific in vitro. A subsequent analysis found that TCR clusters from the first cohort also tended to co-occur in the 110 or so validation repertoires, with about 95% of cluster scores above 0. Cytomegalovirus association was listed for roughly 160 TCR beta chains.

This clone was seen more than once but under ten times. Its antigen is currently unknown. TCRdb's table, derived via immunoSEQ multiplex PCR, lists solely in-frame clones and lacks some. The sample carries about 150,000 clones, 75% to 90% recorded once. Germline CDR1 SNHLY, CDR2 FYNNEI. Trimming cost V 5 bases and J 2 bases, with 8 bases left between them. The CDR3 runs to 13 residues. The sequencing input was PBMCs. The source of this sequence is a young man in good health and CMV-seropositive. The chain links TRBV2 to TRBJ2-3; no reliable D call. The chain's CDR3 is CASSSQSTDTQYF. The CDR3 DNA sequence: TGTGCCAGCAGTTCACAGTCCACAGATACGCAGTATTTT.